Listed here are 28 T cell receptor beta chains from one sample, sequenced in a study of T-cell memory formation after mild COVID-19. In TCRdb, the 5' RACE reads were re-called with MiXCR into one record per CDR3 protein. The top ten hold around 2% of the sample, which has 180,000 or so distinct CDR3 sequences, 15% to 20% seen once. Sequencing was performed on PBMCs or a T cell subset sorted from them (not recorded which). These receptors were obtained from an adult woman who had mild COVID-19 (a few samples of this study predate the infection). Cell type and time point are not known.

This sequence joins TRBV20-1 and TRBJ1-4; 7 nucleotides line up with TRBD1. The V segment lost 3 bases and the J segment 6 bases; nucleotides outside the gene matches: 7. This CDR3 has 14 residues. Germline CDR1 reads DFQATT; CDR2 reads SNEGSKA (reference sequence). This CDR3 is CSASGGQLDEKLFF. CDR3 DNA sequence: TGCAGTGCTAGTGGGGGACAGCTGGATGAAAAACTGTTTTTT.

The CDR3 loop reads CASSLGGTGNNEQFF. The CDR3 DNA reads TGTGCCAGCAGCTTGGGCGGGACAGGGAACAATGAGCAGTTCTTC. V and J are TRBV5-5 and TRBJ2-1, with 9 bases fitting TRBD1. V trimming: 0 bases; J trimming: 5 bases; junction bases outside the gene matches: 3. This CDR3 contains 15 residues. Germline values: CDR1 SGHKS, CDR2 YYEKEE (reference sequence).

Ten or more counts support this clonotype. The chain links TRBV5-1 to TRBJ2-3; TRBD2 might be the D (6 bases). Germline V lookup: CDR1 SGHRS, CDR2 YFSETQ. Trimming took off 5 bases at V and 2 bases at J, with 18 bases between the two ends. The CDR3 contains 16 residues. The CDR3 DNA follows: TGCGCCAGCAGTTTACGAAACCTAGCGATCACAGATACGCAGTATTTT. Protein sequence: CASSLRNLAITDTQYF.

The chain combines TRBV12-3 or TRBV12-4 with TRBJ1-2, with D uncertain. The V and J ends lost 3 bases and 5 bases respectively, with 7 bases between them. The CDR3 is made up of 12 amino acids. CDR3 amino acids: CASSFSGYGYTF. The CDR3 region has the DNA TGTGCCAGCAGTTTTTCCGGTTATGGCTACACCTTC.

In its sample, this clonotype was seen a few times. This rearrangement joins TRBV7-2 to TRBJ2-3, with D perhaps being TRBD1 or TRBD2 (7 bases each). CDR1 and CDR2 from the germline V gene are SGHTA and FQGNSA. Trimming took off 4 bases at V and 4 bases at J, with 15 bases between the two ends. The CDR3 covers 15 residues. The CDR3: CASSYLQGRADTQYF. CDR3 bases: TGTGCCAGCAGCTACCTACAGGGGAGGGCAGATACGCAGTATTTT.

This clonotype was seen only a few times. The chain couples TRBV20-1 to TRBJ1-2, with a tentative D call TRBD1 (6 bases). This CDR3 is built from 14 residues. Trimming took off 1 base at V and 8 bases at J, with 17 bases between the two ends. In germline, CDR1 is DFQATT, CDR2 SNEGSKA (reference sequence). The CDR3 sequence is CSARVGGRAYGYTF. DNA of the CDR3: TGCAGTGCTAGAGTCGGGGGGCGAGCTTACGGCTACACCTTC.

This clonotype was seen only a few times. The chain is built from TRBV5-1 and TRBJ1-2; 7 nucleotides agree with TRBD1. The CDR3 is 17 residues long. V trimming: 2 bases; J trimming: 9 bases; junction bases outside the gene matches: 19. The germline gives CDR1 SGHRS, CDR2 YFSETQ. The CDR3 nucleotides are TGCGCCAGCAGCTTAATGAACGACAGGGCTGCGGCGGGAAGCTACACCTTC. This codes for CASSLMNDRAAAGSYTF.

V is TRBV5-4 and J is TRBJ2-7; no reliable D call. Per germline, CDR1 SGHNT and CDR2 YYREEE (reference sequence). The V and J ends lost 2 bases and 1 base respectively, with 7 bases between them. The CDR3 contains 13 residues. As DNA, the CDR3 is TGTGCCAGCAGCTTAAAGGAGTCCTACGAGCAGTACTTC. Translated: CASSLKESYEQYF.

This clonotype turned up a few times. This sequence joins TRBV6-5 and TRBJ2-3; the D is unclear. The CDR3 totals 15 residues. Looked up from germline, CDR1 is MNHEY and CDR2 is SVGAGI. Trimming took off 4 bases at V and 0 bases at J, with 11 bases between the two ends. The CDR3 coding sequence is TGTGCCAGCAGTTGGATCCCCCAAAGCACAGATACGCAGTATTTT. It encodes CASSWIPQSTDTQYF.

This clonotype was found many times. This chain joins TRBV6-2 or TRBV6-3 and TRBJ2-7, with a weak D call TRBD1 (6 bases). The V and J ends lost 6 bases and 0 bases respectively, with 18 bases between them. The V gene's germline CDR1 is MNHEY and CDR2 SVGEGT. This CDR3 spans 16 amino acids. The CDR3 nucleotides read TGTGCCAGCAGATGGGACAAGCAACGAGTCTCCTACGAGCAGTACTTC. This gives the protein CASRWDKQRVSYEQYF.

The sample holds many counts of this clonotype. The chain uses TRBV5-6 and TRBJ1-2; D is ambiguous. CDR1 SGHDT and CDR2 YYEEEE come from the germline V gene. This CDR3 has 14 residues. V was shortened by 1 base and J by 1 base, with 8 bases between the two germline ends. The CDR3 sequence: CASSLTGSNYGYTF. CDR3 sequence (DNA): TGTGCCAGCAGCTTGACGGGGAGTAACTATGGCTACACCTTC.

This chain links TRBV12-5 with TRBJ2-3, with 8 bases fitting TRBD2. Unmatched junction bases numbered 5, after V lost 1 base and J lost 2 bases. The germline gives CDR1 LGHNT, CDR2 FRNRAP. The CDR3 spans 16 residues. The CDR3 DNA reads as TGTGCTAGTGGTTTGGGGCTAGCGGGCCCCACAGATACGCAGTATTTT. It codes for CASGLGLAGPTDTQYF.

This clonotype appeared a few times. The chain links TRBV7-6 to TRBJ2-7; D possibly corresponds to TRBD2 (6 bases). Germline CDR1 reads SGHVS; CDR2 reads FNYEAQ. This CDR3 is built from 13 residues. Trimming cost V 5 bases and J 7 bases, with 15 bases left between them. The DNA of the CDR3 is TGTGCCAGCAGCCCCAGACGGGGAGGAGAGCAGTACTTC. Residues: CASSPRRGGEQYF.

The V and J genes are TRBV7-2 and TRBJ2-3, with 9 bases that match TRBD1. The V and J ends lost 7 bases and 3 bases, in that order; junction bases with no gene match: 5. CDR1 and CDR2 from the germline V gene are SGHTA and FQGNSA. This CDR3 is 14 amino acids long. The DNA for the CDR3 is TGTGCCAGCAAAACACAGGGGGCGACAGATACGCAGTATTTT. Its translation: CASKTQGATDTQYF.

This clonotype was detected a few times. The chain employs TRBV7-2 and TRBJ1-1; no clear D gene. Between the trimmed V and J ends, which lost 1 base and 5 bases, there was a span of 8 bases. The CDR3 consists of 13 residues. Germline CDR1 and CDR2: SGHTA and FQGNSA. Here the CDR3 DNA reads TGTGCCAGCAGCTTAGGCTTGAGGACTGAAGCTTTCTTT. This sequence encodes CASSLGLRTEAFF.

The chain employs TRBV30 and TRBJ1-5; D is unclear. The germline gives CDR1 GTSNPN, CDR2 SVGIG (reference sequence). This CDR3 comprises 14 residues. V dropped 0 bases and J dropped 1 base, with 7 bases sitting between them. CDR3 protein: CAWSVKRSNQPQHF. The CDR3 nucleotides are TGTGCCTGGAGTGTTAAACGGAGCAATCAGCCCCAGCATTTT.

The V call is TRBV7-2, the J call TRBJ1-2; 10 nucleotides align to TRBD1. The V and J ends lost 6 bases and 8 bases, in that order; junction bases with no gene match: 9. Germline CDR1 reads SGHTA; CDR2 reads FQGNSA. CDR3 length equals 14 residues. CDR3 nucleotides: TGTGCCAGCAGTTCCGGGACAGGGGATCGGGGCTACACCTTC. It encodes CASSSGTGDRGYTF.

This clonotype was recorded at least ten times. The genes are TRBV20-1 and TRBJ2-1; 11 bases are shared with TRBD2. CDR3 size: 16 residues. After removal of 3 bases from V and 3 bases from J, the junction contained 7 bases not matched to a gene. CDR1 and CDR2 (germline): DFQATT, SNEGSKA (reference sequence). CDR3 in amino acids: CSARRTGTSGYNEQFF. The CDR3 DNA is TGCAGTGCTAGGAGGACCGGGACTAGCGGCTACAATGAGCAGTTCTTC.

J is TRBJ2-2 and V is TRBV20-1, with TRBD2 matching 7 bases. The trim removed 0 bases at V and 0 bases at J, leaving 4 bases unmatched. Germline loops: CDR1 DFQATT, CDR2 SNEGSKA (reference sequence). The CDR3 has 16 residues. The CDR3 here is CSAREVGGSNTGELFF. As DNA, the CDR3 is TGCAGTGCTAGAGAGGTCGGGGGGTCGAACACCGGGGAGCTGTTTTTT.

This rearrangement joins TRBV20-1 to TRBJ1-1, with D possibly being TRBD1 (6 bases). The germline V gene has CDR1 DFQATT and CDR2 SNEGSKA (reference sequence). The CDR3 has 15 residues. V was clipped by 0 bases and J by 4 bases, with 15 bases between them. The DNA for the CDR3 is TGCAGTGCTAGAGATCGGAGGTCGGGGGCCACTGAAGCTTTCTTT. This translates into CSARDRRSGATEAFF.

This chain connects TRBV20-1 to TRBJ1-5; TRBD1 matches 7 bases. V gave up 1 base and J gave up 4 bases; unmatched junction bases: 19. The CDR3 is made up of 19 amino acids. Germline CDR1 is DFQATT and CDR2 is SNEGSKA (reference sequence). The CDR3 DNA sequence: TGCAGTGCTAGAGGCCGGGACAGCCTTATCCGGAACCCTAATCAGCCCCAGCATTTT. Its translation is CSARGRDSLIRNPNQPQHF.

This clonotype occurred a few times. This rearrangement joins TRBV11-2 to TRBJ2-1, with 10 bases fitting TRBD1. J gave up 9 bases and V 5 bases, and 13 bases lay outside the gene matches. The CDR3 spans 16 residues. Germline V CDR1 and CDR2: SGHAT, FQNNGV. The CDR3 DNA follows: TGTGCCAGCAGCCCTCTAACGGGACAGGGGTCAAGTGAGCAGTTCTTC. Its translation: CASSPLTGQGSSEQFF. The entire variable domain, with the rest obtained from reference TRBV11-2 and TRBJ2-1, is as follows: EAGVAQSPRYKIIEKRQSVAFWCNPISGHATLYWYQQILGQGPKLLIQFQNNGVVDDSQLPKDRFSAERLKGVDSTLKIQPAKLEDSAVYLCASSPLTGQGSSEQFFGPGTRLTVL.

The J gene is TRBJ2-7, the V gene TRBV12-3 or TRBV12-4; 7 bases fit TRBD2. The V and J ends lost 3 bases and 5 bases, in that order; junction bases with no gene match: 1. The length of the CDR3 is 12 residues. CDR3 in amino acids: CASSLGRDEQYF. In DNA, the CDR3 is TGTGCCAGCAGTTTGGGGAGGGACGAGCAGTACTTC.

CDR3 DNA: TGTGCCAGCAGCCAAGATCATCTGGTCAGAGAGAACACTGAAGCTTTCTTT. Its protein product is CASSQDHLVRENTEAFF. J is TRBJ1-1 and V is TRBV4-2, with D unclear. V lost 0 bases to trimming and J lost 1 base, with 15 bases between them. The length of the CDR3 is 17 residues. Germline CDR1 and CDR2: LGHNA and YNFKEQ.

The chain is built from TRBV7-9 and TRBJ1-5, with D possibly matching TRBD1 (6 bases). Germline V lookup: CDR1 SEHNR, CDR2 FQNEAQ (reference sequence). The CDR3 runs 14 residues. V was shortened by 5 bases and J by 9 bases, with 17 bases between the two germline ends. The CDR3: CASSTGTRAGPQHF. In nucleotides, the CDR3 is TGTGCCAGCAGCACAGGGACTCGGGCCGGGCCCCAGCATTTT. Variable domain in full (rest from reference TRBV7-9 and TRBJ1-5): DTGVSQNPRHKITKRGQNVTFRCDPISEHNRLYWYRQTLGQGPEFLTYFQNEAQLEKSRLLSDRFSAERPKGSFSTLEIQRTEQGDSAMYLCASSTGTRAGPQHFGDGTRLSIL.

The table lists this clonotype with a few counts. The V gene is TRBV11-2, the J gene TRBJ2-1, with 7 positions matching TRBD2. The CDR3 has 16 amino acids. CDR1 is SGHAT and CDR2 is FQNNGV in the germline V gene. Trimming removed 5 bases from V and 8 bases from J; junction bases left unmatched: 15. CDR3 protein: CASSTRLASRGDEQFF. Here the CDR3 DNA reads TGTGCCAGCAGCACCCGACTAGCCTCGCGAGGGGATGAGCAGTTCTTC.

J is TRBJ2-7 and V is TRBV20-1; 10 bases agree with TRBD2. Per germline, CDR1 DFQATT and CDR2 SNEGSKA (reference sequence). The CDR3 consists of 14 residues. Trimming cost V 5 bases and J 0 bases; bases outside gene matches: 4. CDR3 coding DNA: TGCAGTGCTGGTAGCGGGAGGAGCTCCTACGAGCAGTACTTC. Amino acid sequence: CSAGSGRSSYEQYF.

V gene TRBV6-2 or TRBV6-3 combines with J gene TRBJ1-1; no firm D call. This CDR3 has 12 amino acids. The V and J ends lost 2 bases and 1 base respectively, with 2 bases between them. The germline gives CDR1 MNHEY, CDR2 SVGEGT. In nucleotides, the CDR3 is TGTGCCAGCAGTTACGCGAACACTGAAGCTTTCTTT. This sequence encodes CASSYANTEAFF.